This T cell receptor beta chain is drawn from a study of OX40 agonist ivuxolimab in advanced cancers. Study-wide points: Both blood CD4+ and CD8+ T cells showed clonal growth by week 6 at 0.1 to 3.0 mg/kg.

About this clone: As yet, its antigen is unknown. The sample carries other DNA sequences with the same CDR3.

Some clones are missing from TCRdb's copy, which holds only in-frame ones; the method was immunoSEQ multiplex PCR. In the table there are more than 60,000 clones, around 83% of which are singletons. V trimming: 9 bases; J trimming: 7 bases; junction bases outside the gene matches: 13. The CDR3 is 15 residues long. Per germline, CDR1 MNHEY and CDR2 SVGAGI. Systemic immunosuppression or autoimmune disease history was grounds to exclude patients. The sequence came from an adult with an advanced solid tumor such as melanoma, head and neck, liver or kidney cancer. This chain joins TRBV6-5 and TRBJ1-2; 11 nucleotides match TRBD1. Sample: CD4+ or CD8+ T cells sorted from blood, taken in a trial of the OX40 agonist ivuxolimab. The CDR3 DNA is TGTGCCAGTATGGACAGGGGGCTTTCACTCTCTGGCTACACCTTC. Its translation: CASMDRGLSLSGYTF.